The present entry profiles one T cell receptor beta chain with its context. What it recognizes is unknown. This may come from a read error, since a much larger clone is one base off. The data are from a study of T cells in Graves' hyperthyroidism and ophthalmopathy. Researchers took RNA transcripts and amplified the TCR beta CDR3 regions from them. First-round RT-PCR with HTBI primers amplified the TCR CDR3 region. From the multiplex PCR reads, TCRdb called clonotypes with MiXCR, one entry per CDR3 protein. The sample holds approximately 710,000 distinct CDR3 sequences, 15% to 20% seen once. Overall study results and limits: The majority of expanded thyroid clonotypes above 0.001 also appeared in blood.

Hyperthyroidism of Graves' type that showed no ophthalmopathy progression within 18 months was stable. The germline CDR1 and CDR2 sequences are SGHRS and YFSETQ. Trimming took off 0 bases at V and 1 base at J, with 10 bases between the two ends. This CDR3 comprises 15 residues. The TCR comes from a man between 50 and 59 years old with Graves' hyperthyroidism. The V and J genes are TRBV5-1 and TRBJ1-1; D gene uncertain. Sequenced input: blood. CDR3 residues: CASSLESGPNTEAFF. For the CDR3, the DNA is TGCGCCAGCAGCTTGGAGAGTGGGCCGAACACTGAAGCTTTCTTT. Variable domain in full (rest from reference TRBV5-1 and TRBJ1-1): KAGVTQTPRYLIKTRGQQVTLSCSPISGHRSVSWYQQTPGQGLQFLFEYFSETQRNKGNFPGRFSGRQFSNSRSEMNVSTLELGDSALYLCASSLESGPNTEAFFGQGTRLTVV.